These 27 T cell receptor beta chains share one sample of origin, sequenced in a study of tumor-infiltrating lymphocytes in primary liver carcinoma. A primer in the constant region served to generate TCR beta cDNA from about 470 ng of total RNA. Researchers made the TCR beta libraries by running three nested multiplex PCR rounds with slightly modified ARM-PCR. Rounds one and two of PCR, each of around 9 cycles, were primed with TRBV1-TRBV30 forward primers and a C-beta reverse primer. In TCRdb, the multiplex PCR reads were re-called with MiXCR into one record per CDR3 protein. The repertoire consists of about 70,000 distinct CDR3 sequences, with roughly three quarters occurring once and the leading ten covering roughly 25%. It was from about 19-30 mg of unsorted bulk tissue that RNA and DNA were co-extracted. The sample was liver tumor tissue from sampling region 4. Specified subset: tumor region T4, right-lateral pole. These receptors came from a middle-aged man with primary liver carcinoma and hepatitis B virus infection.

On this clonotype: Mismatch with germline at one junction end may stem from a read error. The CDR3 here is CAGKGLTGGNTGEMFF. In nucleotides, the CDR3 is TGTGCCGGCAAAGGACTAACGGGAGGGAACACCGGGGAGATGTTTTTT. The chain has TRBV25-1 and TRBJ2-2, with TRBD2 matching over 8 bases. The CDR3 runs to 16 residues. Germline values: CDR1 MGHDK, CDR2 SYGVNS.

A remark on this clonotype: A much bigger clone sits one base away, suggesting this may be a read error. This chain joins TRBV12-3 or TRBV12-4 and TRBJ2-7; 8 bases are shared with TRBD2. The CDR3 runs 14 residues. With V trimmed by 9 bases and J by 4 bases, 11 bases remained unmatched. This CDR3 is CASQLRGGEYEQYF. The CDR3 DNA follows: TGTGCCAGTCAACTTCGGGGGGGGGAATACGAGCAGTACTTC.

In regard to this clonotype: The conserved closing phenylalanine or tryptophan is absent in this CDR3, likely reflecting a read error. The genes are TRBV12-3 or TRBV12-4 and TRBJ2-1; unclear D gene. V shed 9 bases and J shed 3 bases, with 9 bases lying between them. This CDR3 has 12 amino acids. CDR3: CASNGDYNEQFL. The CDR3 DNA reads TGTGCCAGTAATGGAGACTACAATGAGCAGTTCCTC.

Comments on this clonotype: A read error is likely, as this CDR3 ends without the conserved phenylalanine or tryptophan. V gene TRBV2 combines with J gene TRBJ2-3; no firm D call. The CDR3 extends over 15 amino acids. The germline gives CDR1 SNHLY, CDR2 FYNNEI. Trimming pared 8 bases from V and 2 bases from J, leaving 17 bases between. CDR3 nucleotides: TGTGCCAGCCGGTCGTCCCAGCTATCCACAGATACGCAGTATTTG. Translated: CASRSSQLSTDTQYL.

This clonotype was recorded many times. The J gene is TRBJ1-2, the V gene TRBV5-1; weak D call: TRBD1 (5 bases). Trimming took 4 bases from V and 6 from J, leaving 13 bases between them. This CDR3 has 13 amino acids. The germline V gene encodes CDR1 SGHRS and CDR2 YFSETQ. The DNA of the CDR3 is TGCGCCAGCAGCATCATGGGGGGAGATGGCTACACCTTC. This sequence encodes CASSIMGGDGYTF.

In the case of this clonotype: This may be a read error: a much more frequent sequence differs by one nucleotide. For the CDR3, the DNA is TGTACCAGCAGCCCCCATGCACAGAAAAAAAATGAAAAACTGTTTTTT. Residues: CTSSPHAQKKNEKLFF. The chain carries TRBV4-2 and TRBJ1-4, with D hard to call. The germline V gene encodes CDR1 LGHNA and CDR2 YNFKEQ. CDR3 length equals 16 residues.

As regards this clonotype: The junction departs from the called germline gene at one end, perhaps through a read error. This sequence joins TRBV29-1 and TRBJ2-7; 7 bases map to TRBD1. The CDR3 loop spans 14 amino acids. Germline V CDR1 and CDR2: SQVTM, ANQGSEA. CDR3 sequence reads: CSVRKTGTSYEQHF. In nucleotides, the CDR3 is TGCAGCGTGCGAAAGACAGGGACGTCCTACGAGCAGCACTTC.

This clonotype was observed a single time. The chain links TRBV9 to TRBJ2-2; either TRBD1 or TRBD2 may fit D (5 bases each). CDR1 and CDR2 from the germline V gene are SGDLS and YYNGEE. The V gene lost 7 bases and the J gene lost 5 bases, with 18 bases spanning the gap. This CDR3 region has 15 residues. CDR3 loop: CASVVVGEGTGELFF. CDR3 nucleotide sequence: TGTGCCAGCGTCGTAGTCGGAGAGGGGACCGGGGAGCTGTTTTTT.

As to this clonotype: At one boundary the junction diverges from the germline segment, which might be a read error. The CDR3 DNA follows: TGTGCCAGCGGCTTATCCCGGAACACCGGGAAACTGTTTTTT. This codes for CASGLSRNTGKLFF. This sequence joins TRBV11-2 and TRBJ2-2; D possibly corresponds to TRBD2 (5 bases). The CDR3 has 14 residues. Germline-derived CDR1 and CDR2 are SGHAT and FQNNGV.

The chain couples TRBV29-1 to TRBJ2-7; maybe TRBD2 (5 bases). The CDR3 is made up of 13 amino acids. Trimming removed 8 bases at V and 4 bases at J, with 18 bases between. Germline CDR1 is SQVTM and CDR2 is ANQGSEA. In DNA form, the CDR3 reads TGCAGCATTGGGCACGGGAATGTTTACGAGCAGTACTTC. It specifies CSIGHGNVYEQYF.

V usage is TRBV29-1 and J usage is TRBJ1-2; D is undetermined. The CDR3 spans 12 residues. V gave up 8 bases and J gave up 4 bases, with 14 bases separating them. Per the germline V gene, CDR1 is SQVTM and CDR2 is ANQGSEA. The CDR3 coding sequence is TGCAGCATAGACAACGGAAGCTATGGCTACACCTTC. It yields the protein CSIDNGSYGYTF. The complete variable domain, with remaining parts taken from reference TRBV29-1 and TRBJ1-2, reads SAVISQKPSRDICQRGTSLTIQCQVDSQVTMMFWYRQQPGQSLTLIATANQGSEATYESGFVIDKFPISRPNLTFSTLTVSNMSPEDSSIYLCSIDNGSYGYTFGSGTRLTVV.

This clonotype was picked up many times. The CDR3 sequence: CASSLEGVLYNEQFF. CDR3 coding DNA: TGCGCCAGCAGCTTGGAGGGGGTACTCTACAATGAGCAGTTCTTC. This chain joins TRBV5-1 and TRBJ2-1, with a possible D match to TRBD1 (6 bases). Deletions cut 0 bases from V and 3 bases from J, with 10 bases between. The CDR3 runs 15 residues. The germline V gene has CDR1 SGHRS and CDR2 YFSETQ.

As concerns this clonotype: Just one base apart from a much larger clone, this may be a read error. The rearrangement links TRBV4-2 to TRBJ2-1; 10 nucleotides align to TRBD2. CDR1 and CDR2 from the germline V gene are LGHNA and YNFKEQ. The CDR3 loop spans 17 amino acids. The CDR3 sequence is CASNQEASGSSYNEQFF. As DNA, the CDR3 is TGTGCCAGCAACCAAGAGGCTAGCGGGAGCTCCTACAATGAGCAGTTCTTC.

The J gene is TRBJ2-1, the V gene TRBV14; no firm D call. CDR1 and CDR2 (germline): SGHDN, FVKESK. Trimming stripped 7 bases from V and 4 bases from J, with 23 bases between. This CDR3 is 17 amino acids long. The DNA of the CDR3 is TGTGCCAGCATCCAGCCGGGCTTCAAGACTGGATACAATGAGCAGTTCTTC. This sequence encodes CASIQPGFKTGYNEQFF.

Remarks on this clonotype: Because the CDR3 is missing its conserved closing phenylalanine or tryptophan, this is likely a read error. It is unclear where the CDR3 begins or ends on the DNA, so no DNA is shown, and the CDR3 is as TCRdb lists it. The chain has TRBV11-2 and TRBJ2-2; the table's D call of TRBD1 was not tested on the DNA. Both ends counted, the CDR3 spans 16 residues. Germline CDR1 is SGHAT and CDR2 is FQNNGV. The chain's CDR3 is CASSAPVQTNTGELFL.

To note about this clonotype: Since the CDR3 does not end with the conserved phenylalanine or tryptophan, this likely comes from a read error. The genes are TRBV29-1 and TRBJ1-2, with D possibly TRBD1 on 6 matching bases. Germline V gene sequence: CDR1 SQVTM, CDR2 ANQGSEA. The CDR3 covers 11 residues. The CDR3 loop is CSVGDTYGYTL. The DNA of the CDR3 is TGCAGCGTCGGGGACACTTATGGTTACACCTTG.

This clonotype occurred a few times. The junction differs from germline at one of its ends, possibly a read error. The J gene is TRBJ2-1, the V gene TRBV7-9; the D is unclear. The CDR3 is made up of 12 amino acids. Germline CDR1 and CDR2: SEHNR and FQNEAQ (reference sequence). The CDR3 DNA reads TGTGCCAACAGCTTAGTAGCCCATGAGCAGTTCTTC. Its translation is CANSLVAHEQFF.

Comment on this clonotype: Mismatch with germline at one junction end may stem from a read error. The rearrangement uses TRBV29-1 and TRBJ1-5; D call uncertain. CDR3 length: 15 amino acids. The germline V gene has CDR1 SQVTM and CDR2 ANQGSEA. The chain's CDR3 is CGVATEGGNNLPQHF. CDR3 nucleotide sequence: TGCGGCGTCGCGACCGAGGGTGGTAACAATCTGCCCCAGCATTTT.

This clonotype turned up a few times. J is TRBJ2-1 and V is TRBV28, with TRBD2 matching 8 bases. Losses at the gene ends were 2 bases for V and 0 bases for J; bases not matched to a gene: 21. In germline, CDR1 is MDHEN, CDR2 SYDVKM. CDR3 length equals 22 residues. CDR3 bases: TGTGCCAGCAGTTTACCGCGACAGGCCCTACCCGGGACTAGGAACTCCTACAATGAGCAGTTCTTC. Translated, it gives CASSLPRQALPGTRNSYNEQFF.

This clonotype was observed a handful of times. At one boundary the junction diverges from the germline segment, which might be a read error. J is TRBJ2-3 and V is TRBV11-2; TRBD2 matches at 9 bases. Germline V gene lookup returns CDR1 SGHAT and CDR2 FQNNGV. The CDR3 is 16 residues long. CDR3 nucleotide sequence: TGTGTCAGTAGCCCCCCGACTAGCGGCAGCACAGATACGCAGTATTTC. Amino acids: CVSSPPTSGSTDTQYF.

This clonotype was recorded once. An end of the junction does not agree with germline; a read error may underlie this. CDR3 in amino acids: CANSPGPDQPQHF. CDR3 bases: TGTGCCAACAGCCCCGGGCCAGATCAACCCCAGCATTTT. The V gene is TRBV11-1, the J gene TRBJ1-5; D unclear. Germline V gene lookup returns CDR1 SGHAT and CDR2 FQDESV (reference sequence). This CDR3 comprises 13 residues.

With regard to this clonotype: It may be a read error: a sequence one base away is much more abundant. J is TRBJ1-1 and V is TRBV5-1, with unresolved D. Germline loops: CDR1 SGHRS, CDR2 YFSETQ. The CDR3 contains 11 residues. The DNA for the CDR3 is TGCACCAGCAGCCAGCACACTGAAGCTTTCTTT. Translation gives CTSSQHTEAFF.

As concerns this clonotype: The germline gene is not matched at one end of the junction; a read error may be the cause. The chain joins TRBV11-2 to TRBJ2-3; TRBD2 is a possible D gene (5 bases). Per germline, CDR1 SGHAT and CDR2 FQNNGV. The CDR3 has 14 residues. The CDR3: CVSGPGSPSDTQYF. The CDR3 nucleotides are TGTGTCAGCGGCCCGGGCTCCCCGTCAGATACACAGTATTTT.

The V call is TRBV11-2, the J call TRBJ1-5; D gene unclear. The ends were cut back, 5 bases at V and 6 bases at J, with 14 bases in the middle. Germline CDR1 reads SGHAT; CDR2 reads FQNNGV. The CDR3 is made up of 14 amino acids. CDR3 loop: CASSGLDAGQPQHF. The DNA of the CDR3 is TGTGCCAGCAGCGGCCTAGACGCAGGTCAGCCCCAGCATTTT.

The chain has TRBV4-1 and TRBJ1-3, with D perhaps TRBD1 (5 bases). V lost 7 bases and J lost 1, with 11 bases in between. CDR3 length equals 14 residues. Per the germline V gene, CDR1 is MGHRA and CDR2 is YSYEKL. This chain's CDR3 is CASMTVGSGNTIYF. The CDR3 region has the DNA TGCGCCAGCATGACAGTTGGTTCTGGAAACACCATATATTTT.

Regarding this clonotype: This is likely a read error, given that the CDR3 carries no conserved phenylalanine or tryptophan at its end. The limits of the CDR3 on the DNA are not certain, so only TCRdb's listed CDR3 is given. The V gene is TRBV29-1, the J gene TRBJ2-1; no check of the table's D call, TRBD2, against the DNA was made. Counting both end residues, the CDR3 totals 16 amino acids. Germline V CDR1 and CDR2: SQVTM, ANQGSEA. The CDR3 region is CSVTPATSGRTRVPFL.

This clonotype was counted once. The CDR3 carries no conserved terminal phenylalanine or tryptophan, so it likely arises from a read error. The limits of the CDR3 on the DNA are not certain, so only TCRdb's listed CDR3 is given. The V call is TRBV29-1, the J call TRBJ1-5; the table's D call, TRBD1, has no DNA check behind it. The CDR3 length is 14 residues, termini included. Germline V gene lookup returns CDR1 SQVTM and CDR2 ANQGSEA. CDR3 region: CSVSSVTGNQPQHI.